These 7 T cell receptor beta chains originate from one sample sequenced in a study of Graves' ophthalmopathy and Graves' hyperthyroidism. For repertoire sequencing, the TCR beta CDR3 regions were amplified from RNA transcripts. The authors performed first-round RT-PCR with HTBI primers and then a second-round multiplex PCR. MiXCR, run by TCRdb on the multiplex PCR reads, gives a single entry per CDR3 protein. The data contain about 220,000 distinct CDR3 sequences, about 22% of them seen just once; the ten biggest clones take up roughly 40%. Sequences were obtained from peripheral blood. Receptors were obtained from a woman aged 45 to 65 with Graves' ophthalmopathy.

This sequence joins TRBV2 and TRBJ2-5; TRBD2 matches 10 bases. With 5 bases clipped from V and 9 bases from J, the junction kept 6 bases outside the gene matches. The CDR3 is 13 amino acids. The germline gives CDR1 SNHLY, CDR2 FYNNEI. In DNA, the CDR3 is TGTGCCAGCAGTTCTAGCGGGAGAATGTCCCAGTACTTC. It is translated as CASSSSGRMSQYF. Filled out from reference TRBV2 and TRBJ2-5, the complete variable domain reads EPEVTQTPSHQVTQMGQEVILRCVPISNHLYFYWYRQILGQKVEFLVSFYNNEISEKSEIFDDQFSVERPDGSNFTLKIRSTKLEDSAMYFCASSSSGRMSQYFGPGTRLLVL.

The V and J genes are TRBV28 and TRBJ1-2; D gene unclear. This CDR3 has 13 residues. Trimming took off 5 bases at V and 7 bases at J, with 14 bases between the two ends. Germline-derived CDR1 and CDR2 are MDHEN and SYDVKM. CDR3 bases: TGTGCCAGCAGTGAATTTGTCGAGGGTGGCTACACCTTC. Its protein product is CASSEFVEGGYTF.

In this sample, this clonotype turned up many times. The chain couples TRBV24-1 to TRBJ1-2, with 7 bases identical to TRBD1. The J segment lost 5 bases and the V segment lost 6 bases, leaving 5 bases of the junction unmatched. The germline V gene has CDR1 KGHDR and CDR2 SFDVKD. The CDR3 runs 13 residues. In nucleotides, the CDR3 is TGTGCCACCAGTCCGGGACAGCCGTATGGCTACACCTTC. Its protein is CATSPGQPYGYTF.

This clonotype was counted a few times. This chain joins TRBV3-1 and TRBJ1-2, with a possible D match to TRBD1 (5 bases). Germline V lookup: CDR1 LGHDT, CDR2 YNNKEL (reference sequence). V was pared by 10 bases and J by 7 bases, with 19 bases between. The CDR3 is made up of 13 amino acids. In DNA form, the CDR3 reads TGTGCCACCCAAACCAGCGGGGACCTTGGCTACACCTTC. It specifies CATQTSGDLGYTF.

In the case of this clonotype: Sequence at one end of the junction differs from germline and may be a read error. This chain links TRBV28 with TRBJ2-5; D uncertain. In germline, CDR1 is MDHEN, CDR2 SYDVKM. The CDR3 is 15 residues long. CDR3 amino acids: CASSFSGSEVETQYF. CDR3 in DNA: TGTGCCAGCAGTTTCTCGGGCTCAGAGGTAGAGACTCAGTACTTC.

At least ten counts were recorded for this clonotype. This sequence joins TRBV20-1 and TRBJ2-2, with 16 bases aligning to TRBD2. Germline V gene sequence: CDR1 DFQATT, CDR2 SNEGSKA (reference sequence). V was pared by 0 bases and J by 1 base, with 2 bases of the junction left unmatched. The CDR3 extends over 18 amino acids. CDR3 nucleotides: TGCAGTGCTAGAGAGGGGACTAGCGGGAGGGAGAACACCGGGGAGCTGTTTTTT. Its protein product is CSAREGTSGRENTGELFF.

The rearrangement joins TRBV12-3 or TRBV12-4 to TRBJ2-5, with D uncertain. CDR3 length: 14 residues. Trimming stripped 5 bases from V and 3 bases from J, with 13 bases between. CDR3 sequence: CASSQHPQEETQYF. CDR3 DNA sequence: TGTGCCAGCAGTCAGCACCCCCAGGAAGAGACCCAGTACTTC.